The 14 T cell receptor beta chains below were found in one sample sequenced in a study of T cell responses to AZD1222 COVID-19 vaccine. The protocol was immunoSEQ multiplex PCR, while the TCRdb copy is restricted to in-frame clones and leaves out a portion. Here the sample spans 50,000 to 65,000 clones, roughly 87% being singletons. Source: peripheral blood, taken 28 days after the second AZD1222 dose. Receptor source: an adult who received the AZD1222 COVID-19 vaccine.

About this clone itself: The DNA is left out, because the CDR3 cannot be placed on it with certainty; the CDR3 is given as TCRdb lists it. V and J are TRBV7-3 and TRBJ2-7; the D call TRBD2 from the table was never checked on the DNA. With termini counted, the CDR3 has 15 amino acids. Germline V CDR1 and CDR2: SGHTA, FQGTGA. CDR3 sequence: CASSPSGQGGYEQYF.

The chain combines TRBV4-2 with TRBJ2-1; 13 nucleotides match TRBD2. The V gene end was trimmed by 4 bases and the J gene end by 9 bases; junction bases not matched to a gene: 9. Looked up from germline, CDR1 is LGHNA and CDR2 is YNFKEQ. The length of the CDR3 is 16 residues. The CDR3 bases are TGTGCCAGCAGCCCCCGACTAGCGGGAGGTTCGGGTGAGCAGTTCTTC. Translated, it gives CASSPRLAGGSGEQFF.

The CDR3: CASSLKGRSDSYNEQFF. The DNA of the CDR3 is TGTGCCAGCAGCTTAAAAGGGCGGTCGGATTCCTACAATGAGCAGTTCTTC. The chain uses TRBV7-3 and TRBJ2-1; no clear D gene. The germline V gene has CDR1 SGHTA and CDR2 FQGTGA. The CDR3 runs 17 residues. The V gene lost 1 base and the J gene lost 1 base, with 14 bases spanning the gap.

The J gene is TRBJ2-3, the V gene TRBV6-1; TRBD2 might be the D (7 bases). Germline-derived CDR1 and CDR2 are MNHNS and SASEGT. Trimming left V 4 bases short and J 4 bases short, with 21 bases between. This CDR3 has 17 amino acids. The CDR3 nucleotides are TGTGCCAGCAGTGCACTAGCGAGAGGGGGATTTGCAGATACGCAGTATTTT. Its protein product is CASSALARGGFADTQYF.

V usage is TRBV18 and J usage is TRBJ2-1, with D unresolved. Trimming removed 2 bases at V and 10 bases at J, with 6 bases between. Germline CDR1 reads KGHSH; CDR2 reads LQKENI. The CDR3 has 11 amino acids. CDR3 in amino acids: CASSPDTEQFF. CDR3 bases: TGTGCCAGCTCACCAGACACGGAGCAGTTCTTC.

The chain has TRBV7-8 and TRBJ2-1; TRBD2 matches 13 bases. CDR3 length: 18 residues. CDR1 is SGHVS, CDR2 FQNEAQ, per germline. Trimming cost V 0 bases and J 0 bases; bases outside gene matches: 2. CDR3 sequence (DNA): TGTGCCAGCAGCTTAGCGACTAGCGGGAGGATCTCCTACAATGAGCAGTTCTTC. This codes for CASSLATSGRISYNEQFF. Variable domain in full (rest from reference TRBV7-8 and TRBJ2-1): GAGVSQSPRYKVAKRGQDVALRCDPISGHVSLFWYQQALGQGPEFLTYFQNEAQLDKSGLPSDRFFAERPEGSVSTLKIQRTQQEDSAVYLCASSLATSGRISYNEQFFGPGTRLTVL.

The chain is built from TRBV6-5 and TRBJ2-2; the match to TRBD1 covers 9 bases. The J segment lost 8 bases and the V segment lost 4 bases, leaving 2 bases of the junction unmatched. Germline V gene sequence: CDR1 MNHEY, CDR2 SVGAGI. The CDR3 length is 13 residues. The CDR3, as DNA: TGTGCCAGCAGTTGGACAGGGGCAGGGGAGCTGTTTTTT. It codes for CASSWTGAGELFF.

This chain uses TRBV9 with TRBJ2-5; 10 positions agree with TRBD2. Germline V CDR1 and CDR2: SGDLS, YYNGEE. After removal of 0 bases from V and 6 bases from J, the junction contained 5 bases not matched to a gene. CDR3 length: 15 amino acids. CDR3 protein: CASSVESSGRQTQYF. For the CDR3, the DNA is TGTGCCAGCAGCGTAGAGTCTAGCGGGAGACAGACCCAGTACTTC.

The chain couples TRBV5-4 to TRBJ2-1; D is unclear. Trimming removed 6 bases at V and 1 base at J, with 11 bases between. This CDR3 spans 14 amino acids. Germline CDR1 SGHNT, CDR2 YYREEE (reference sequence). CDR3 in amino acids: CASTKRGSYNEQFF. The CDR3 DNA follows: TGTGCCAGCACCAAGCGTGGGTCCTACAATGAGCAGTTCTTC. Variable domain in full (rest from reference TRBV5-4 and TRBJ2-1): ETGVTQSPTHLIKTRGQQVTLRCSSQSGHNTVSWYQQALGQGPQFIFQYYREEENGRGNFPPRFSGLQFPNYSSELNVNALELDDSALYLCASTKRGSYNEQFFGPGTRLTVL.

The CDR3 protein is CASSRSPSGAPTYEQYF. CDR3 DNA: TGTGCCAGCAGCCGGAGTCCATCAGGGGCTCCAACCTACGAGCAGTACTTC. This sequence joins TRBV5-4 and TRBJ2-7; maybe TRBD1 (6 bases). The CDR3 loop spans 17 amino acids. V was pared by 4 bases and J by 2 bases, with 22 bases between. Germline V lookup: CDR1 SGHNT, CDR2 YYREEE (reference sequence).

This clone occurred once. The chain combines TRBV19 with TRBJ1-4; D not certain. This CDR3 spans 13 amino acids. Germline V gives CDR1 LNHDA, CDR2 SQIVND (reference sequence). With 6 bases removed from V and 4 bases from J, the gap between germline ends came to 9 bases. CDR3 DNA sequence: TGTGCCAGTAGGACGGACGGTAATGAAAAACTGTTTTTT. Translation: CASRTDGNEKLFF.

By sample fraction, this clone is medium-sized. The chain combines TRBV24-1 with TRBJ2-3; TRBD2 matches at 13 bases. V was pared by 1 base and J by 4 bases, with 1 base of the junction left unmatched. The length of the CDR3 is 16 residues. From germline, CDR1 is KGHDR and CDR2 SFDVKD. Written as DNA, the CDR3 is TGTGCCACCAGTGATTTTGGACTAGCGGGGGCAGATACGCAGTATTTT. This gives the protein CATSDFGLAGADTQYF.

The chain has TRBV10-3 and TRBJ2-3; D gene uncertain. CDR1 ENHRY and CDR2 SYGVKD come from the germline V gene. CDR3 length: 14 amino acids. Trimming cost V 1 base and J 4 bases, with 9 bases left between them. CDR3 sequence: CAISEYQAADTQYF. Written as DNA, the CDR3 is TGTGCCATCAGTGAGTATCAGGCGGCAGATACGCAGTATTTT.

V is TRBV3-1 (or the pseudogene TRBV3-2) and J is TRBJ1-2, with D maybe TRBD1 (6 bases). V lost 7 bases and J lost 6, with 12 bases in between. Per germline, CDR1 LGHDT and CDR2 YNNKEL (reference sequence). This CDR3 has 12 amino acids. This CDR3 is CASMGGRDGYTF. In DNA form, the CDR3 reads TGTGCCAGCATGGGGGGGCGCGATGGCTACACCTTC.